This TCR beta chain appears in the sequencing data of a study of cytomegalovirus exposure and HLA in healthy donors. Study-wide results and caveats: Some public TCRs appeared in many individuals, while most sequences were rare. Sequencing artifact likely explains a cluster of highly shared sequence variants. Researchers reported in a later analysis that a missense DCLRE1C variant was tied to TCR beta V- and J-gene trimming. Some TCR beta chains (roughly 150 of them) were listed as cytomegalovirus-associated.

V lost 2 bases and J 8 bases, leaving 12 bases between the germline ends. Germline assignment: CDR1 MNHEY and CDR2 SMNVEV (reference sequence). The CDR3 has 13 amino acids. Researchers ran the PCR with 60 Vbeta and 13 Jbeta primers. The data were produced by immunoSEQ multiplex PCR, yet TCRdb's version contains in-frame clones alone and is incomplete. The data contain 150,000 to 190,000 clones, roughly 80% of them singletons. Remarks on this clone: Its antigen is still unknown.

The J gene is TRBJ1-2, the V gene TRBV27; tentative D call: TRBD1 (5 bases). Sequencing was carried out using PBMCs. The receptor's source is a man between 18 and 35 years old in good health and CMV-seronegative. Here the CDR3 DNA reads TGTGCCAGCAGTTTACTTGGGGGAGGGGGCTACACCTTC. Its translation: CASSLLGGGGYTF.